This TCR beta chain is from a study of T-cell reconstitution after alpha-beta-depleted transplantation in children. This sample's TCRbeta library carried unique molecular identifier barcodes. MiXCR, applied by TCRdb to the PCR reads, yields one record per CDR3 protein. Of over 300,000 distinct CDR3 sequences listed, 10% are singletons. Looked up from germline, CDR1 is SQVTM and CDR2 is ANQGSEA. The V and J ends lost 4 bases and 2 bases, in that order; junction bases with no gene match: 1. The CDR3 covers 12 residues. This clonotype was sampled from a human donor who donated a stem cell graft to a child with acute lymphoblastic leukemia. The sequences come from PBMCs from the stem cell graft donor, collected from the stem cell graft. V gene TRBV29-1 combines with J gene TRBJ1-1; 7 nucleotides align to TRBD1. The CDR3 spells CSVGDSNTEAFF. CDR3 coding DNA: TGCAGCGTTGGGGACAGTAACACTGAAGCTTTCTTT.